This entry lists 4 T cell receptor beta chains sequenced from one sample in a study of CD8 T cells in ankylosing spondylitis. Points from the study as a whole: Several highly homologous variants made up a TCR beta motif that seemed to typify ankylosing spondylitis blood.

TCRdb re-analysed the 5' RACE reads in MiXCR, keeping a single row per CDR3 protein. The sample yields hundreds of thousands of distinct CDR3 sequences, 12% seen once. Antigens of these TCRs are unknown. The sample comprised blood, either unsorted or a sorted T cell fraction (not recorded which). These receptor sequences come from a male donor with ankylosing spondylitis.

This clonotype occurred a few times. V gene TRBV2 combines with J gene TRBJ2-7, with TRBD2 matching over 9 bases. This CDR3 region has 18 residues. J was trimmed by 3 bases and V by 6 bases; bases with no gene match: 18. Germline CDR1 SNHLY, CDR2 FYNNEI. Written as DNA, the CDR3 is TGTGCCAGCAGAGATTTGACTAGCGGATCAAAAAAGGACTACGAGCAGTACTTC. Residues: CASRDLTSGSKKDYEQYF. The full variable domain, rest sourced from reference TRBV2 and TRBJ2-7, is EPEVTQTPSHQVTQMGQEVILRCVPISNHLYFYWYRQILGQKVEFLVSFYNNEISEKSEIFDDQFSVERPDGSNFTLKIRSTKLEDSAMYFCASRDLTSGSKKDYEQYFGPGTRLTVT.

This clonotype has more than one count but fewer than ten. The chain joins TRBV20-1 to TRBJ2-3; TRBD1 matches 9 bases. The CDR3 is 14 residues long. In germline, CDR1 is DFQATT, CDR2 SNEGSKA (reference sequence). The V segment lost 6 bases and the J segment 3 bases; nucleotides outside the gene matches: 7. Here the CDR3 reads CSADWGQGTDTQYF. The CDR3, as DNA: TGCAGTGCGGATTGGGGACAGGGAACAGATACGCAGTATTTT.

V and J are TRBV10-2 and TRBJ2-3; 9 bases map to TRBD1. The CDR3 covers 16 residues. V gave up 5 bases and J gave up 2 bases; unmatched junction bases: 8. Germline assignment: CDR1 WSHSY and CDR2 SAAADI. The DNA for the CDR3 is TGCGCCAGCAGTTGGGACAGGGTGGGTTTCACAGATACGCAGTATTTT. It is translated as CASSWDRVGFTDTQYF.

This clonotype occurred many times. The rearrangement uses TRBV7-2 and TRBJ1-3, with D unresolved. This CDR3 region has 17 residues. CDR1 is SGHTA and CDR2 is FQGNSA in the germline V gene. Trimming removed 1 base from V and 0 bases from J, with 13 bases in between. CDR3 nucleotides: TGTGCCAGCAGCTTAGGGTGGCCCGTTAGCTCTGGAAACACCATATATTTT. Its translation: CASSLGWPVSSGNTIYF.